Each of the 26 T cell receptor beta chains below was sequenced from the same sample in a study of blood T cell repertoires in COVID-19. TCRdb's table, derived via immunoSEQ multiplex PCR, lists solely in-frame clones and lacks some. The repertoire holds fewer than 700,000 clones, around nine tenths seen once, with roughly 8% in the top ten. The sample taken for sequencing was peripheral blood. These receptors were obtained from a woman aged 50 to 65 with COVID-19, enrolled during active disease.

The chain uses TRBV6-5 and TRBJ2-7; weak D call: TRBD2 (5 bases). CDR1 MNHEY and CDR2 SVGAGI come from the germline V gene. The CDR3 sequence is 13 residues long. V shed 6 bases and J shed 0 bases, with 9 bases lying between them. CDR3 sequence: CASRTGISYEQYF. Here the CDR3 DNA reads TGTGCCAGCAGAACCGGGATCTCCTACGAGCAGTACTTC.

The chain links TRBV9 to TRBJ2-3; 11 nucleotides line up with TRBD2. CDR3 length equals 15 residues. Losses at the gene ends were 7 bases for V and 3 bases for J; bases not matched to a gene: 7. Germline lookup yields CDR1 SGDLS and CDR2 YYNGEE. The CDR3 reads CASGIAGGRTDTQYF. The CDR3 DNA reads TGTGCCAGCGGGATAGCGGGGGGGCGGACAGATACGCAGTATTTT.

The rearrangement uses TRBV6-6 and TRBJ2-7, with 11 bases lining up with TRBD2. The ends lost 6 bases at V and 2 bases at J; junction bases unmatched: 3. The CDR3 length is 14 residues. CDR1 MNHNY and CDR2 SVGAGI come from the germline V gene (reference sequence). CDR3 residues: CASRFSGGAYEQYF. The DNA for the CDR3 is TGTGCCAGCAGATTTAGCGGGGGGGCCTACGAGCAGTACTTC.

V gene TRBV7-7 combines with J gene TRBJ2-2; the D is unclear. V lost 5 bases and J lost 5, with 9 bases in between. The CDR3 covers 13 residues. Germline CDR1 SSHAT, CDR2 FNYEAQ (reference sequence). The CDR3 DNA reads TGTGCCAGCAGCGTCTTAAAAACCGGGGAGCTGTTTTTT. Its protein is CASSVLKTGELFF.

The chain joins TRBV19 to TRBJ2-7; a possible D gene is TRBD1 (6 bases). The V end lost 5 bases, the J end lost 7 bases, and 12 bases lay between the germline ends. The V gene's germline CDR1 is LNHDA and CDR2 SQIVND (reference sequence). The CDR3 runs 12 residues. The CDR3 sequence: CASSGGLREQYF. The CDR3 DNA reads as TGTGCCAGTAGTGGGGGCCTCCGGGAGCAGTACTTC.

The chain uses TRBV2 and TRBJ1-2; D may be TRBD1 (6 bases). From germline, CDR1 is SNHLY and CDR2 FYNNEI. There are 12 residues in the CDR3. The CDR3 loop reads CASQGPNYGYTF. The CDR3, as DNA: TGTGCTTCACAGGGACCTAACTATGGCTACACCTTC.

The rearrangement links TRBV6-2 or TRBV6-3 to TRBJ1-1; weak D call: TRBD1 (6 bases). The CDR3 spans 13 residues. Germline V gene sequence: CDR1 MNHEY, CDR2 SVGEGT. V lost 6 bases, J lost 4 bases, and 12 bases lay in between. CDR3 coding DNA: TGTGCCAGCAGCTCAGGGGTTGGCACTGAAGCTTTCTTT. It translates to CASSSGVGTEAFF.

This clone came up a few times. The chain joins TRBV19 to TRBJ1-5, with D unresolved. CDR1 LNHDA and CDR2 SQIVND come from the germline V gene (reference sequence). V gave up 1 base and J gave up 2 bases, with 9 bases separating them. CDR3 length equals 15 residues. CDR3 DNA: TGTGCCAGTAGTATAGTGGCGGTCGGCAATCAGCCCCAGCATTTT. Protein product: CASSIVAVGNQPQHF.

This chain connects TRBV9 to TRBJ1-5; D gene unclear. The CDR3 consists of 13 residues. Germline V gene lookup returns CDR1 SGDLS and CDR2 YYNGEE. V shed 0 bases and J shed 7 bases, with 8 bases lying between them. The DNA of the CDR3 is TGTGCCAGCAGCGTAGATTCGGGGCAGCCCCAGCATTTT. Encoded protein: CASSVDSGQPQHF.

The gene calls are TRBV3-1 (or the pseudogene TRBV3-2) and TRBJ2-6, with unresolved D. The CDR3 is 15 residues long. From germline, CDR1 is LGHDT and CDR2 YNNKEL (reference sequence). V was cut by 4 bases and J by 0 bases, with 7 bases left in between. The CDR3 sequence: CASSLLSSGANVLTF. The CDR3 DNA follows: TGTGCCAGCAGCCTCTTGAGCTCTGGGGCCAACGTCCTGACTTTC.

This chain links TRBV30 with TRBJ1-3; TRBD1 agrees at 7 bases. This CDR3 contains 15 residues. Germline lookup yields CDR1 GTSNPN and CDR2 SVGIG (reference sequence). With 4 bases clipped from V and 3 bases from J, the junction kept 9 bases outside the gene matches. Written as DNA, the CDR3 is TGTGCCTGGAAACTCCCAGGGGGGCTTGGAAACACCATATATTTT. This translates into CAWKLPGGLGNTIYF.

The CDR3 DNA follows: TGCGCCAGCAGCCAAGTAGGGGCGGAACTTAACACTGAAGCTTTCTTT. This gives the protein CASSQVGAELNTEAFF. The rearrangement joins TRBV4-1 to TRBJ1-1; D may be TRBD1 (5 bases). V was clipped by 1 base and J by 2 bases, with 14 bases between them. Per germline, CDR1 MGHRA and CDR2 YSYEKL. The CDR3 totals 16 residues.

The V and J genes are TRBV4-1 and TRBJ1-1, with D unclear. V lost 0 bases to trimming and J lost 0 bases, with 5 bases between them. Germline V gene lookup returns CDR1 MGHRA and CDR2 YSYEKL. The CDR3 extends over 14 amino acids. CDR3 loop: CASSQEELNTEAFF. In nucleotides, the CDR3 is TGCGCCAGCAGCCAAGAAGAGTTGAACACTGAAGCTTTCTTT.

The genes are TRBV5-1 and TRBJ2-1, with TRBD2 matching 8 bases. The CDR3 totals 16 residues. The V gene's germline CDR1 is SGHRS and CDR2 YFSETQ. Unmatched junction bases numbered 4, after V lost 0 bases and J lost 2 bases. The CDR3 sequence: CASSLVSSGAYNEQFF. CDR3 coding DNA: TGCGCCAGCAGCTTGGTTAGTAGCGGGGCCTACAATGAGCAGTTCTTC. Looking up the rest from reference TRBV5-1 and TRBJ2-1 gives the full variable domain: KAGVTQTPRYLIKTRGQQVTLSCSPISGHRSVSWYQQTPGQGLQFLFEYFSETQRNKGNFPGRFSGRQFSNSRSEMNVSTLELGDSALYLCASSLVSSGAYNEQFFGPGTRLTVL.

This chain uses TRBV10-2 with TRBJ2-7; 10 bases match TRBD2. There are 16 residues in the CDR3. Germline loops: CDR1 WSHSY, CDR2 SAAADI. The V and J ends lost 2 bases and 2 bases, in that order; junction bases with no gene match: 6. The DNA for the CDR3 is TGCGCCAGCAGTGAGGCTAGCGGGGGTTACGCCTACGAGCAGTACTTC. Residues: CASSEASGGYAYEQYF.

The rearrangement uses TRBV30 and TRBJ1-4; D is uncertain. V was clipped by 3 bases and J by 7 bases, with 12 bases between them. The CDR3 is made up of 13 amino acids. The germline V gene has CDR1 GTSNPN and CDR2 SVGIG (reference sequence). CDR3 protein: CAWRTPAGEKLFF. The CDR3 DNA reads TGTGCCTGGAGGACTCCCGCGGGTGAAAAACTGTTTTTT.

This chain uses TRBV4-2 with TRBJ2-2; D may be TRBD2 (5 bases). CDR1 is LGHNA, CDR2 YNFKEQ, per germline. The CDR3 loop spans 18 amino acids. With 1 base removed from V and 3 bases from J, the gap between germline ends came to 18 bases. CDR3 in DNA: TGTGCCAGCAGCCAAGTTAGGACTGAGGCGAGTGACACCGGGGAGCTGTTTTTT. Protein sequence: CASSQVRTEASDTGELFF.

The genes are TRBV19 and TRBJ2-3; D unclear. The CDR3 is made up of 13 amino acids. V lost 5 bases to trimming and J lost 10 bases, with 16 bases between them. Looked up from germline, CDR1 is LNHDA and CDR2 is SQIVND (reference sequence). For the CDR3, the DNA is TGTGCCAGTAGTCCACCTTCCGCGAGCGCGCAGTATTTT. This encodes CASSPPSASAQYF.

The J gene is TRBJ2-1, the V gene TRBV27; TRBD1 aligns across 8 bases. J gave up 4 bases and V 4 bases, and 12 bases lay outside the gene matches. Germline V gene data show CDR1 as MNHEY and CDR2 as SMNVEV (reference sequence). CDR3 length: 17 amino acids. CDR3: CASSSKDRVIQYNEQFF. The DNA of the CDR3 is TGTGCCAGCAGTTCAAAGGACAGGGTTATACAATACAATGAGCAGTTCTTC.

The chain carries TRBV9 and TRBJ1-1, with TRBD1 as a possible D gene (5 bases). From germline, CDR1 is SGDLS and CDR2 YYNGEE. This CDR3 comprises 15 residues. V was clipped by 0 bases and J by 5 bases, with 14 bases between them. The CDR3 DNA reads as TGTGCCAGCAGCGTAGCTGCAGGGTTGGGGACTGAAGCTTTCTTT. Its protein is CASSVAAGLGTEAFF.

The rearrangement joins TRBV18 to TRBJ2-1; perhaps TRBD1 as D (5 bases). The CDR3 contains 15 residues. Trimming took 6 bases from V and 8 from J, leaving 20 bases between them. In germline, CDR1 is KGHSH, CDR2 LQKENI. The CDR3 reads CASSPDSRTKDEQFF. The CDR3 DNA reads TGTGCCAGCTCCCCCGACAGTAGAACCAAGGATGAGCAGTTCTTC.

V gene TRBV19 combines with J gene TRBJ1-6; tentatively, D is TRBD1 (5 bases). From germline, CDR1 is LNHDA and CDR2 SQIVND (reference sequence). Trimming pared 3 bases from V and 11 bases from J, leaving 11 bases between. The CDR3 is 13 residues long. The CDR3 protein is CASSMEGHTPLHF. The CDR3 DNA sequence: TGTGCCAGTAGTATGGAGGGGCATACACCCCTCCACTTT.

This clone was counted a single time. The chain uses TRBV3-1 (or the pseudogene TRBV3-2) and TRBJ2-7, with TRBD2 as a possible D gene (6 bases). The CDR3 is made up of 14 amino acids. CDR1 and CDR2 (germline): LGHDT, YNNKEL (reference sequence). V lost 4 bases, J lost 6 bases, and 16 bases lay in between. The chain's CDR3 is CASSPRGLRPEQYF. DNA of the CDR3: TGTGCCAGCAGCCCCCGCGGACTACGGCCCGAGCAGTACTTC.

The chain is built from TRBV4-1 and TRBJ2-7; 10 bases match TRBD1. The germline V gene has CDR1 MGHRA and CDR2 YSYEKL. CDR3 size: 15 residues. J lost 9 bases, V lost 3 bases, and 11 bases had no gene match. The CDR3 is CASSHPGTGAEGQYF. Here the CDR3 DNA reads TGCGCCAGCAGCCATCCCGGGACAGGGGCCGAGGGGCAGTACTTC.

The chain joins TRBV18 to TRBJ2-7, with D perhaps matching TRBD1 (5 bases). The CDR3 is made up of 13 amino acids. V lost 3 bases and J 2 bases, leaving 8 bases between the germline ends. Germline lookup yields CDR1 KGHSH and CDR2 LQKENI. For the CDR3, the DNA is TGTGCCAGCTCACCGGGGCAGACCTACGAGCAGTACTTC. It is translated as CASSPGQTYEQYF.

The chain uses TRBV11-3 and TRBJ2-1; 10 positions match TRBD1. There are 15 residues in the CDR3. Losses at the gene ends were 5 bases for V and 8 bases for J; bases not matched to a gene: 9. Germline values: CDR1 SGHNT, CDR2 YENEEA. The CDR3 sequence is CASSRRQGAGDEQFF. As DNA, the CDR3 is TGTGCCAGCAGCCGCCGACAGGGGGCGGGCGATGAGCAGTTCTTC.